These 17 T cell receptor beta chains originate from one sample sequenced in a study of OX40 agonist ivuxolimab in advanced cancers. This table comes from immunoSEQ multiplex PCR, and its TCRdb copy is limited to in-frame clones, with some not included. The sample contains 70,000 to 85,000 clones, roughly nine tenths of which appear only once. The source was CD4+ or CD8+ T cells sorted from blood, collected in a trial of the OX40 agonist ivuxolimab. The receptors were sampled from an adult with an advanced solid tumor such as melanoma, head and neck, liver or kidney cancer.

This rearrangement joins TRBV7-8 to TRBJ2-7; D possibly uses TRBD1 or TRBD2 (5 bases each). Germline CDR1 reads SGHVS; CDR2 reads FQNEAQ. Trimming removed 4 bases from V and 4 bases from J, with 14 bases in between. The CDR3 has 14 amino acids. The CDR3 bases are TGTGCCAGCAGCTCCCCGGGACCGATATACGAGCAGTACTTC. Its translation is CASSSPGPIYEQYF.

The chain couples TRBV4-3 to TRBJ1-2; 8 nucleotides align to TRBD1. CDR3 length: 15 residues. Germline-derived CDR1 and CDR2 are LGHNA and YSLEER. J lost 0 bases, V lost 3 bases, and 3 bases had no gene match. In DNA form, the CDR3 reads TGCGCCAGCAGCCAGGAGGACAGGGCTAACTATGGCTACACCTTC. This translates into CASSQEDRANYGYTF.

V usage is TRBV5-6 and J usage is TRBJ2-7; D is tentatively TRBD1 or TRBD2 (5 bases each). V was trimmed by 6 bases and J by 0 bases, leaving 16 bases between them. The CDR3 has 15 amino acids. Germline values: CDR1 SGHDT, CDR2 YYEEEE. The CDR3 protein is CASTRDLRSSYEQYF. The CDR3 DNA is TGTGCCAGCACTAGGGACCTCAGGAGCTCCTACGAGCAGTACTTC.

The rearrangement links TRBV5-1 to TRBJ1-1, with D hard to call. CDR3 length: 14 residues. CDR1 SGHRS and CDR2 YFSETQ come from the germline V gene. V lost 4 bases, J lost 1 base, and 11 bases lay in between. The CDR3 bases are TGCGCCAGCAGCAAAGGGCTAGGGAACACTGAAGCTTTCTTT. Its protein product is CASSKGLGNTEAFF.

This clone was observed once. The J gene is TRBJ1-1, the V gene TRBV4-1; no definite D call. CDR1 MGHRA and CDR2 YSYEKL come from the germline V gene. The CDR3 loop spans 16 amino acids. With 1 base removed from V and 5 bases from J, the gap between germline ends came to 17 bases. The CDR3 is CASSQGPKFRGTEAFF. The CDR3 DNA reads as TGCGCCAGCAGCCAAGGCCCCAAGTTTCGGGGTACTGAAGCTTTCTTT.

V usage is TRBV5-1 and J usage is TRBJ1-6; a weak D match, TRBD1 (5 bases). In germline, CDR1 is SGHRS, CDR2 YFSETQ. Trimming took 0 bases from V and 9 from J, leaving 10 bases between them. The CDR3 covers 14 residues. CDR3 sequence reads: CASSLEAGTSPLHF. The CDR3 DNA follows: TGCGCCAGCAGCTTGGAGGCAGGGACTTCACCCCTCCACTTT.

The rearrangement uses TRBV10-3 and TRBJ2-1; 7 nucleotides match TRBD1. The CDR3 extends over 15 amino acids. Germline V gene data show CDR1 as ENHRY and CDR2 as SYGVKD. After removal of 6 bases from V and 6 bases from J, the junction contained 11 bases not matched to a gene. The CDR3 reads CAISPGTAVGNEQFF. The CDR3 DNA reads as TGTGCCATCAGCCCCGGGACAGCGGTGGGCAATGAGCAGTTCTTC.

The gene calls are TRBV28 and TRBJ1-1; no firm D call. The CDR3 spans 12 residues. The germline V gene has CDR1 MDHEN and CDR2 SYDVKM. V gave up 4 bases and J gave up 5 bases, with 8 bases separating them. This chain's CDR3 is CASSSPFTEAFF. As DNA, the CDR3 is TGTGCCAGCAGTTCCCCTTTTACTGAAGCTTTCTTT.

This clone was recorded only once. The J gene is TRBJ1-1, the V gene TRBV28, with 9 nucleotides matching TRBD1. This CDR3 has 15 amino acids. Germline values: CDR1 MDHEN, CDR2 SYDVKM. The V and J ends lost 2 bases and 2 bases, in that order; junction bases with no gene match: 3. The CDR3 DNA sequence: TGTGCCAGCAGTTTAGGGACAGGGAGTAACACTGAAGCTTTCTTT. As protein: CASSLGTGSNTEAFF.

The gene calls are TRBV28 and TRBJ2-1, with 8 bases aligning to TRBD2. The V gene's germline CDR1 is MDHEN and CDR2 SYDVKM. CDR3 length equals 16 residues. V lost 4 bases to trimming and J lost 0 bases; unmatched junction nucleotides: 5. This CDR3 reads CASSSLAGSSYNEQFF. The CDR3 DNA is TGTGCCAGCAGTTCGCTAGCGGGCAGCTCCTACAATGAGCAGTTCTTC.

The chain uses TRBV4-3 and TRBJ2-1, with 8 bases aligning to TRBD1. V lost 3 bases and J lost 0; bases outside the gene matches: 7. The length of the CDR3 is 17 residues. Germline CDR1 and CDR2: LGHNA and YSLEER. The CDR3 reads CASSQTHGTGSYNEQFF. For the CDR3, the DNA is TGCGCCAGCAGCCAGACCCACGGGACAGGCTCCTACAATGAGCAGTTCTTC.

This clone occurred a few times. This rearrangement joins TRBV4-1 to TRBJ2-3, with TRBD2 matching 12 bases. CDR1 is MGHRA, CDR2 YSYEKL, per germline. The CDR3 sequence is 16 residues long. Germline trimming cut 1 base from V and 3 bases from J; bases unmatched to any gene: 2. The CDR3 loop is CASSQGLAGGTDTQYF. Written as DNA, the CDR3 is TGCGCCAGCAGCCAAGGGCTAGCGGGAGGGACAGATACGCAGTATTTT.

This sequence joins TRBV4-3 and TRBJ2-3, with a tentative D call TRBD1 (6 bases). Trimming cost V 0 bases and J 1 base, with 14 bases left between them. Germline V gene data show CDR1 as LGHNA and CDR2 as YSLEER. The CDR3 consists of 17 residues. The CDR3 DNA is TGCGCCAGCAGCCAAGATCAGGGGCTAGATCGCACAGATACGCAGTATTTT. Translation gives CASSQDQGLDRTDTQYF.

This chain joins TRBV12-5 and TRBJ2-1; D unclear. Germline values: CDR1 LGHNT, CDR2 FRNRAP. V lost 3 bases to trimming and J lost 5 bases, with 2 bases between them. This CDR3 is 11 amino acids long. This CDR3 reads CASGFDNEQFF. CDR3 nucleotides: TGTGCTAGTGGTTTCGACAATGAGCAGTTCTTC.

The rearrangement joins TRBV28 to TRBJ2-7, with TRBD2 identical over 13 bases. Germline assignment: CDR1 MDHEN and CDR2 SYDVKM. J lost 4 bases, V lost 6 bases, and 6 bases had no gene match. The CDR3 is made up of 15 amino acids. The CDR3 is CASRVGLAGLYEQYF. The CDR3 nucleotides are TGTGCCAGCAGAGTGGGACTAGCGGGACTATACGAGCAGTACTTC.

The table lists this clone with a few counts. The CDR3 coding sequence is TGTGCCAGTAGGGACAGGGCCGTGAACACTGAAGCTTTCTTT. It yields the protein CASRDRAVNTEAFF. The V and J genes are TRBV6-1 and TRBJ1-1; 9 nucleotides match TRBD1. V lost 9 bases and J lost 0; bases outside the gene matches: 5. This CDR3 region has 14 residues. Germline V gene sequence: CDR1 MNHNS, CDR2 SASEGT.

This chain connects TRBV7-8 to TRBJ2-1; 7 positions agree with TRBD2. The CDR3 loop spans 14 amino acids. J was trimmed by 7 bases and V by 5 bases; bases with no gene match: 8. The germline V gene encodes CDR1 SGHVS and CDR2 FQNEAQ. This CDR3 reads CASSGREGLNEQFF. The CDR3 nucleotides read TGTGCCAGCAGCGGGAGGGAGGGTTTAAATGAGCAGTTCTTC.